This T cell receptor beta chain originates from a study of blood T cells in healthy people across ages (dated by TCRdb to between 2014 and 2017). Study-wide context: Template switching captured roughly one uniquely barcoded TCR beta cDNA molecule per two T cells in model experiments. Age-related changes in TCR beta repertoire diversity were measured in the study by deep sequencing normalized with unique cDNA molecular identifiers. Four age groups were formed from the donors: young (average approximately 15 years), middle-aged (approximately 39), aged (more than 55) and long-lived (roughly 88). To avoid experimental bias, donors of different ages were randomly spread across the sequencing lanes. The study analyzed two additional independent replicas of 1 million unique cDNA reads from the same blood draw for two donors, one aged 18 to 30 and one aged 80 or older. On the study overall, not on this receptor specifically: A strong correlation was found between observed TCR beta diversity and the percentage of naive T cells measured by flow cytometry. Because donor CMV infection status was unknown, age-related changes in expanded clonotypes were potentially confounded. Since profiling was done on bulk unsorted PBMCs, naive and antigen-experienced compartments could not be conclusively compared. As age increased, observed TCR beta diversity per million T cells dropped in a roughly linear way, and a significant reduction was already evident by age roughly 40. Estimates of total diversity based on one million sequenced T cells were regarded as lower bounds and as underestimates. Compared with the aged group, the long-lived group had more naive CD4+ T cells, fewer expanded clones and increased TCR diversity, a pattern suggesting age selection.

Systemically healthy Caucasian individuals from Russia, approximately 39 in total and aged roughly 6 to 95 years, were included as donors. About 9.6 milliliters of peripheral blood were collected from each donor into EDTA-treated Vacutainer tubes. Ficoll-Paque density-gradient centrifugation was used to isolate PBMCs, with at least 7 million obtained per sample. Trizol reagent was used to extract total RNA from the PBMCs, yielding at least 5.5 micrograms per sample. For every donor, an aliquot of PBMCs went through flow cytometry to measure the percentages of naive CD45RAhigh/CD27high T cells. With respect to this clonotype: It lacks a known antigen. A much larger clonotype is one base distant, so this may be a read error. The CDR3 does not close with the conserved phenylalanine or tryptophan, likely indicating a read error.

The library was generated by 5' RACE. Instrument on record: Illumina HiSeq 2500. A second roughly 6 to 12 cycle PCR used a sample-barcoded 5' primer and a J-beta primer mix. A template-switch 5' adaptor carrying 12 random nucleotides introduced a unique molecular identifier onto each TCR beta cDNA molecule. At least 2.5 million CDR3-containing paired-end reads were obtained from each sample. First-strand cDNA synthesis was performed from all RNA using the Mint cDNA synthesis kit, with priming by a TRBC-specific oligonucleotide. Following uracil-DNA glycosylase treatment, a first 18-cycle PCR with universal primers M1SS and BC2_uni_R was performed on all cDNA. The published analysis was carried out like this. Each sample was normalized by randomly selecting 1 million high-quality reads, each carrying a distinct molecular identifier. Instead of being binned into consensus sequences, reads with shared molecular identifiers were discarded. MiTCR, run with a Q25 quality threshold and the strictest error-elimination algorithm, handled CDR3 identification, clonotype clustering and error correction. A nonparametric unseen species model using Euler transformation provided a lower-bound estimate of total TCR beta diversity. TCRdb trimmed public reads at Q25 via fastp, called clones via MiXCR and kept in-frame beta chains. Rows are combined by CDR3 protein, so each entry shows the most common genes and DNA. TCRdb's processing, not the authors', yielded these V and J calls. The sample records approximately 810,000 distinct CDR3 sequences, roughly 26% of which are singletons. Approximately 15% of the sample lies in the top ten.

Taken from the germline V gene, the CDR1 and CDR2 loops are MGHRA and YSYEKL. The CDR3 spans 14 residues, counting both ends. Kept here is only the CDR3 DNA, which spans 42 bases and is read in frame from base 1. Trimming costs V 6 bases and J 1 base, and their ends lie 9 bases apart. The receptor's source is a woman aged 80 or over in good health. Sequencing was performed on blood. The V and J genes are TRBV4-1 and TRBJ2-2, and the D gene may be TRBD2, 6 bases matching. The sequenced DNA: TGCGCCAGCAGGCCGGGGGAGAACACCGGGGAGCTGTTTTTG. This codes for CASRPGENTGELFL.